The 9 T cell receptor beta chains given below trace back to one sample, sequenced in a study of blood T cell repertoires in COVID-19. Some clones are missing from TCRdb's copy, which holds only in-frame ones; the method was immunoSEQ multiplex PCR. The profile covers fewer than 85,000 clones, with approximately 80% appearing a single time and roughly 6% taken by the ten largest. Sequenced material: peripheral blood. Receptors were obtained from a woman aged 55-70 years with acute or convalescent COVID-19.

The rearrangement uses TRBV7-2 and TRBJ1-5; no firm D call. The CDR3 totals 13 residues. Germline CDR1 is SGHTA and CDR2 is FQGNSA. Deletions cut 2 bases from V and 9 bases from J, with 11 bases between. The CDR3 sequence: CASSLRGSGPQHF. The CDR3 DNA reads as TGTGCCAGCAGCTTACGGGGAAGCGGGCCCCAGCATTTT.

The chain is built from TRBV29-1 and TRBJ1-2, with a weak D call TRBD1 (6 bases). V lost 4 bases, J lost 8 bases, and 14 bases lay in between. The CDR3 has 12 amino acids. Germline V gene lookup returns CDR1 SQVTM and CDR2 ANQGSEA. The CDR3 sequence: CSVAAAGTGYTF. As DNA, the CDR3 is TGCAGCGTTGCGGCGGCAGGGACAGGCTACACCTTC.

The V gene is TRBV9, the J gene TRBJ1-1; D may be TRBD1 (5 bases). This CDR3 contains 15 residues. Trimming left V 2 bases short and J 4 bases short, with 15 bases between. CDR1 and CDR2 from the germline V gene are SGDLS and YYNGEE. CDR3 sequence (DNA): TGTGCCAGCAGCGTGGGCGCGGGGGGGGGCACTGAAGCTTTCTTT. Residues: CASSVGAGGGTEAFF.

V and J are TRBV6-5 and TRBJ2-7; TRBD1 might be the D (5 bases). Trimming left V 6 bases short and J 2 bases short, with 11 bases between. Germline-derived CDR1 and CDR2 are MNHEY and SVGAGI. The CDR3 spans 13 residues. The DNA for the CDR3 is TGTGCCAGCAGCCCCGGACACACCTACGAGCAGTACTTC. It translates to CASSPGHTYEQYF.

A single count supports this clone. The CDR3 reads CAAAQQGGYTF. In nucleotides, the CDR3 is TGTGCCGCAGCCCAGCAGGGGGGCTACACCTTC. The V gene is TRBV10-3, the J gene TRBJ1-2, with D possibly TRBD1 on 6 matching bases. Germline V lookup: CDR1 ENHRY, CDR2 SYGVKD. The CDR3 runs 11 residues. Trimming pared 11 bases from V and 8 bases from J, leaving 15 bases between.

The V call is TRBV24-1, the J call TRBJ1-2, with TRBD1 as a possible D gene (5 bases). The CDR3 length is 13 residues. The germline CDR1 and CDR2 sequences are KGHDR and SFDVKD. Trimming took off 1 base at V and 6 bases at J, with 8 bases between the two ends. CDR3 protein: CATSDFSGNGYTF. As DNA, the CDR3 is TGTGCCACCAGTGATTTCTCAGGGAATGGCTACACCTTC.

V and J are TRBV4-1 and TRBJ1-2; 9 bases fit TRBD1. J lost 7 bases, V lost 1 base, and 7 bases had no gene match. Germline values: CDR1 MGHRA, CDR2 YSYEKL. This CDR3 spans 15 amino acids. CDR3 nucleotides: TGCGCCAGCAGCCAAGTTCTCTCGGGACAGGGTGGCTACACCTTC. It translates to CASSQVLSGQGGYTF.

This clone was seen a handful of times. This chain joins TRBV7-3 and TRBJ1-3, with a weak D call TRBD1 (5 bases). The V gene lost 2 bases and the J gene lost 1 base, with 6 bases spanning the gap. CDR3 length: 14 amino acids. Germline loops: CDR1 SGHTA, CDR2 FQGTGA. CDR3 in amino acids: CASSLRGSGNTIYF. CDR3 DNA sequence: TGTGCCAGCAGCTTACGGGGGTCTGGAAACACCATATATTTT.

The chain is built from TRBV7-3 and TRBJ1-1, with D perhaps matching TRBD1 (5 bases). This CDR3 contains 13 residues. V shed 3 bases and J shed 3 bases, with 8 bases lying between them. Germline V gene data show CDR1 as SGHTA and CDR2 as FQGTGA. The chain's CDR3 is CASSFGGDTEAFF. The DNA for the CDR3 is TGTGCCAGCAGCTTCGGGGGGGACACTGAAGCTTTCTTT.